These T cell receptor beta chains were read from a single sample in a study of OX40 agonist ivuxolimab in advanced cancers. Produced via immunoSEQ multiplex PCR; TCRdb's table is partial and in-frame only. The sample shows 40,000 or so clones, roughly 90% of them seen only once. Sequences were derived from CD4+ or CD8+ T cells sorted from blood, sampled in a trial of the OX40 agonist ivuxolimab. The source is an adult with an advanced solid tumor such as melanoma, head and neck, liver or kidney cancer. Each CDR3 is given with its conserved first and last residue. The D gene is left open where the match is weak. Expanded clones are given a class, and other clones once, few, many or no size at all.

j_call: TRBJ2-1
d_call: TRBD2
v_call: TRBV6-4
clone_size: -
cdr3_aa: CASSVLAGGRNEQFF
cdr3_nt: TGTGCCAGCAGCGTTCTAGCGGGAGGGCGTAATGAGCAGTTCTTC

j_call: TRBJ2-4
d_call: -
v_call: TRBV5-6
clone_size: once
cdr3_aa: CASSSLVKNIQYF
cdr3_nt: TGTGCCAGCAGCAGTTTGGTCAAAAACATTCAGTACTTC

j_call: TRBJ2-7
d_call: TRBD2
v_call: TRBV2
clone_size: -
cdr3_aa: CASKAGAGVAYEQYF
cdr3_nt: TGTGCCAGCAAGGCCGGGGCGGGGGTGGCCTACGAGCAGTACTTC

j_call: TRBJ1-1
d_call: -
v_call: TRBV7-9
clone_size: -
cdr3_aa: CASSLDGGASVNTEAFF
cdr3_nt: TGTGCCAGCAGCTTAGACGGGGGGGCGTCCGTGAACACTGAAGCTTTCTTT

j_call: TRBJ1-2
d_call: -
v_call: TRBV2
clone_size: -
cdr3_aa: CASSGVENYGYTF
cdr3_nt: TGTGCCAGCAGCGGGGTCGAGAACTATGGCTACACCTTC

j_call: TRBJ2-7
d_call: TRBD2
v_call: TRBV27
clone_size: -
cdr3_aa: CASSPGLAGDLYEQYF
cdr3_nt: TGTGCCAGCAGTCCGGGACTGGCGGGAGATCTGTACGAGCAGTACTTC

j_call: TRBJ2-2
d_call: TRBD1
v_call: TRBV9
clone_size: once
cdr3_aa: CASSMDRVMTGELFF
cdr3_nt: TGTGCCAGCAGCATGGACAGGGTGATGACCGGGGAGCTGTTTTTT

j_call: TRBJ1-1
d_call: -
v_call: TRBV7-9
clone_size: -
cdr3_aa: CASSLGTEAFF
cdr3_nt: TGTGCCAGCAGCTTGGGGACTGAAGCTTTCTTT

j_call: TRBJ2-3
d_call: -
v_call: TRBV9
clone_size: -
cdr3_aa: CASSVGGWDTQYF
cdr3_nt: TGTGCCAGCAGCGTAGGAGGGTGGGATACGCAGTATTTT

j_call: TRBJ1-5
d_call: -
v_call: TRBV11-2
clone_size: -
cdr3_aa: CASSLAGGNQPQHF
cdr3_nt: TGTGCCAGCAGCTTAGCTGGGGGCAATCAGCCCCAGCATTTT

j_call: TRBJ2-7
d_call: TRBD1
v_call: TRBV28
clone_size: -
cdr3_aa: CASSPSDRVRYEQYF
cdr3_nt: TGTGCCAGCAGCCCTTCTGACAGGGTTCGGTACGAGCAGTACTTC

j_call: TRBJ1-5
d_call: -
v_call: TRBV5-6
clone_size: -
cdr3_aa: CASSLAGGSNQPQHF
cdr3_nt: TGTGCCAGCAGCTTAGCCGGGGGTTCAAATCAGCCCCAGCATTTT

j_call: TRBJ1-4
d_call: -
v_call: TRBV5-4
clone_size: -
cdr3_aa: CASSLGRDEKLFF
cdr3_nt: TGTGCCAGCAGCTTGGGGCGGGATGAAAAACTGTTTTTT

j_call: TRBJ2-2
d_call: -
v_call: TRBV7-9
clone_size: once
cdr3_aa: CASSSFDIGSGELFF
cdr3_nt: TGTGCCAGCAGCTCCTTCGACATCGGTTCCGGGGAGCTGTTTTTT

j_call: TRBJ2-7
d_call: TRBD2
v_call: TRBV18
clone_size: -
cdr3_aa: CASSPEAGDYEQYF
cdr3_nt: TGTGCCAGCTCACCGGAAGCGGGGGACTACGAGCAGTACTTC

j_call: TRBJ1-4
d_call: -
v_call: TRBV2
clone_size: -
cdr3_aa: CASSDPGTTTHEKLFF
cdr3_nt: TGTGCCAGCAGTGATCCGGGGACTACTACTCATGAAAAACTGTTTTTT